This T cell receptor beta chain was identified in a study of sequential checkpoint blockade in melanoma. The overall study: Patients were randomized 1:1 to nivolumab-then-ipilimumab or ipilimumab-then-nivolumab first-line.

V dropped 1 base and J dropped 0 bases, with 11 bases sitting between them. Germline-derived CDR1 and CDR2 are SGHTA and FQGNSA. This CDR3 is 16 amino acids long. Described treatment: randomized to nivolumab then ipilimumab (arm A) or the reverse (arm B). DNA-damaging chemotherapy had not been given to any patient beforehand. Live CD3+CD8+ CD19− CD56− cells were sorted from PBMCs. This clone was recorded a few times. The table came from immunoSEQ multiplex PCR; TCRdb's copy has only in-frame clones and leaves some out. The data contain 23,000 or so clones, approximately 71% of them singletons. The sequence was obtained from a human donor with melanoma. The gene calls are TRBV7-2 and TRBJ2-3, with D tentatively TRBD2 (6 bases). The specimen was CD8+ T cells sorted from blood (inferred from file names), collected from a patient given nivolumab and ipilimumab in sequence. In nucleotides, the CDR3 is TGTGCCAGCAGCTTAGTACCCGGGGGAAGCACAGATACGCAGTATTTT. It translates to CASSLVPGGSTDTQYF.